This T cell receptor (beta chain) was recorded in a study of metastatic and nonmetastatic thyroid tumors. Overall study: Repertoires from malignant and benign thyroid patients were compared across blood and tumor or nodule tissue.

Until they underwent thyroid surgery, no patient had received any treatment. Original handling: CDR3 differences across clinicopathological groups were used to build a distant-metastasis classifier for papillary thyroid cancer. With MiXCR, TCRdb reprocessed the PCR reads. The V and J calls come from TCRdb's annotation, not from the publication. The sample consists of 25,000 to 35,000 clones, 15% to 20% of them appearing once. For this clone: Its antigen remains unknown.

The germline V and J ends were trimmed by 1 base and 3 bases, with 7 bases remaining between them. The germline CDR1 and CDR2 sequences are SGHAT and FQNNGV. The CDR3 is 13 amino acids. Findings of the study overall: According to reports, the diversity of TCR beta was significantly higher in malignant thyroid tumors than in benign nodules, and this held in both blood and tumor samples.

The V gene is TRBV11-2, the J gene TRBJ2-7, with TRBD1 as a possible D gene (6 bases). Sequenced input: blood. This TCR came from a female donor with papillary thyroid cancer or a benign thyroid nodule (not recorded which). Some clones in this sample may be carry-over from other donors' samples. This CDR3 is CASSLGQDYEQYF. DNA of the CDR3: TGTGCCAGCAGCTTAGGACAGGACTACGAGCAGTACTTC.